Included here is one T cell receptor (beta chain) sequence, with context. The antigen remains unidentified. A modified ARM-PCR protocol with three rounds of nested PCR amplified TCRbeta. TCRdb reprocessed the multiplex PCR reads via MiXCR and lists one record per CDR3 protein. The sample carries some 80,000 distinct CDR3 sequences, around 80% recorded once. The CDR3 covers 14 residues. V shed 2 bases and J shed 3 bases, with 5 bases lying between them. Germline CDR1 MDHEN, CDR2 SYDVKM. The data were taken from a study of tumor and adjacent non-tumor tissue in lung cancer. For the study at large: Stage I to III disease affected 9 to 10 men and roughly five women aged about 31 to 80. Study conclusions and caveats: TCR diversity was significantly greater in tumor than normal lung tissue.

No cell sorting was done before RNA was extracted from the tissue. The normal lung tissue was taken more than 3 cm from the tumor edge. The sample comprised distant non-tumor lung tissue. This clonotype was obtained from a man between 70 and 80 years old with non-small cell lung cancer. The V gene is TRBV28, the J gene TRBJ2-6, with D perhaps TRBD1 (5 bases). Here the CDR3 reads CASSLQGGANVLTF. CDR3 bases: TGTGCCAGCAGTTTACAGGGTGGGGCCAACGTCCTGACTTTC.